Following are 16 T cell receptor beta chains from one sample sequenced in a study of regulatory T cells in long-lasting Graves disease. With iRepertoire HTBI primers and Arm-PCR of CDR3 regions, TCR beta libraries were built. One entry per CDR3 protein results from TCRdb running MiXCR on the multiplex PCR reads. This sample carries 200,000 to 250,000 distinct CDR3 sequences, 20% of them seen once, and the ten largest clones take about 14%. Time point of the sample: newly diagnosed GD, antithyroid drugs for less than 3 months. PBMC RNA was the source of the TCR library. Sequences were derived from peripheral blood mononuclear cells (PBMCs), sampled at new diagnosis, from a patient treated with antithyroid drugs. The source of these receptors is a female donor with Graves disease.

The chain uses TRBV7-3 and TRBJ1-2; weak D call: TRBD1 (5 bases). Germline V CDR1 and CDR2: SGHTA, FQGTGA. This CDR3 has 15 residues. V dropped 3 bases and J dropped 2 bases, with 13 bases sitting between them. Written as DNA, the CDR3 is TGTGCCAGCAGCTTGTCCGGGACGGGAAACTATGGCTACACCTTC. Translating it yields CASSLSGTGNYGYTF.

This clonotype was detected many times. V and J are TRBV9 and TRBJ2-2; maybe TRBD2 (6 bases). Between the trimmed V and J ends, which lost 3 bases and 1 base, there was a span of 7 bases. The V gene's germline CDR1 is SGDLS and CDR2 YYNGEE. The CDR3 is made up of 14 amino acids. This CDR3 reads CASSGRGNTGELFF. The CDR3 DNA reads as TGTGCCAGCAGCGGGCGGGGGAACACCGGGGAGCTGTTTTTT.

This clonotype was seen at least ten times. The gene calls are TRBV6-2 or TRBV6-3 and TRBJ2-5, with unresolved D. The germline CDR1 and CDR2 sequences are MNHEY and SVGEGT. Trimming pared 2 bases from V and 5 bases from J, leaving 12 bases between. The CDR3 has 14 residues. CDR3 protein: CASSYLGRSETQYF. The CDR3 region has the DNA TGTGCCAGCAGTTACCTAGGCAGGTCGGAGACCCAGTACTTC.

As concerns this clonotype: This likely traces to a read error, being one base from a far larger clone. The chain uses TRBV11-2 and TRBJ2-1, with D possibly matching TRBD2 (5 bases). CDR3 length equals 15 residues. CDR1 and CDR2 from the germline V gene are SGHAT and FQNNGV. In DNA, the CDR3 is TGTGCCGGCAGCCCGGACGGCGGGCGCGTCGATGAGCAGTTCTTC. Translated, it gives CAGSPDGGRVDEQFF.

The chain has TRBV7-9 and TRBJ2-1; 16 nucleotides agree with TRBD2. Per the germline V gene, CDR1 is SEHNR and CDR2 is FQNEAQ (reference sequence). This CDR3 is 20 amino acids long. The V segment lost 4 bases and the J segment 15 bases; nucleotides outside the gene matches: 24. This chain's CDR3 is CASSSIDAQGLAGGPGVGFF. CDR3 in DNA: TGTGCCAGCAGCTCTATAGATGCCCAGGGACTAGCGGGAGGGCCCGGTGTTGGGTTCTTC. Variable domain in full (rest from reference TRBV7-9 and TRBJ2-1): DTGVSQNPRHKITKRGQNVTFRCDPISEHNRLYWYRQTLGQGPEFLTYFQNEAQLEKSRLLSDRFSAERPKGSFSTLEIQRTEQGDSAMYLCASSSIDAQGLAGGPGVGFFGPGTRLTVL.

The chain has TRBV7-2 and TRBJ2-1, with D possibly TRBD2 on 6 matching bases. The CDR3 sequence is 16 residues long. Trimming shortened V by 5 bases and J by 0 bases, and 14 bases separated the two germline ends. Germline-derived CDR1 and CDR2 are SGHTA and FQGNSA. The CDR3 protein is CASSPQGLGSYNEQFF. The CDR3 DNA reads TGTGCCAGCAGCCCCCAGGGACTGGGCTCCTACAATGAGCAGTTCTTC.

Many counts were recorded for this clonotype. The chain has TRBV12-3 or TRBV12-4 and TRBJ2-1; D ambiguous. V lost 6 bases to trimming and J lost 8 bases, with 14 bases between them. The CDR3 sequence is 13 residues long. The DNA of the CDR3 is TGTGCCAGCAGCACTACCGCTGGGCATGAGCAGTTCTTC. Amino acid sequence: CASSTTAGHEQFF.

Note on this clonotype: This likely came from a read error, as a far larger clone is one base away. V is TRBV7-3 and J is TRBJ2-3; D unresolved. Trimming cost V 5 bases and J 6 bases, with 9 bases left between them. Germline V gives CDR1 SGHTA, CDR2 FQGTGA. This CDR3 region has 12 residues. Written as DNA, the CDR3 is TGTGCCAGCAGCCATCTTGGTGATACGCAGTATTTT. Translated, it gives CASSHLGDTQYF.

This clonotype was counted between two and nine times. Sequence at one end of the junction differs from germline and may be a read error. V usage is TRBV6-1 and J usage is TRBJ2-7, with D possibly TRBD2 on 6 matching bases. The V gene's germline CDR1 is MNHNS and CDR2 SASEGT. This CDR3 has 14 amino acids. The CDR3 bases are TGTGCCAGCTGGCACCGGGACTCCTCCTACGAGCGGTACTTC. It is translated as CASWHRDSSYERYF.

This clonotype was detected ten times or more. V and J are TRBV7-6 and TRBJ2-1; D not resolved. V lost 4 bases, J lost 8 bases, and 12 bases lay in between. Per germline, CDR1 SGHVS and CDR2 FNYEAQ. The length of the CDR3 is 13 residues. The CDR3 region has the DNA TGTGCCAGCAGCTCCACCTACCGGGATGAGCAGTTCTTC. Residues: CASSSTYRDEQFF.

The rearrangement links TRBV7-6 to TRBJ2-1; 9 bases are a match to TRBD2. The CDR3 length is 15 residues. Germline V lookup: CDR1 SGHVS, CDR2 FNYEAQ. Unmatched junction bases numbered 4, after V lost 4 bases and J lost 3 bases. CDR3 in DNA: TGTGCCAGCAGCTCCAGCGGGAGGTTCTACAATGAGCAGTTCTTC. Residues: CASSSSGRFYNEQFF.

The chain couples TRBV4-1 to TRBJ1-1; no definite D call. Trimming left V 10 bases short and J 2 bases short, with 17 bases between. The CDR3 covers 14 residues. The germline gives CDR1 MGHRA, CDR2 YSYEKL. CDR3 sequence: CATRGTADNTEAFF. CDR3 DNA: TGCGCCACCCGGGGAACAGCGGACAACACTGAAGCTTTCTTT.

This clonotype was seen ten or more times. The genes are TRBV20-1 and TRBJ2-5, with TRBD1 matching 12 bases. Looked up from germline, CDR1 is DFQATT and CDR2 is SNEGSKA (reference sequence). V trimming: 0 bases; J trimming: 5 bases; junction bases outside the gene matches: 10. CDR3 length: 17 amino acids. The CDR3, as DNA: TGCAGTGCTAGAGACCCCCCCGGGACAGGGGGCTTCGAGACCCAGTACTTC. Translating it yields CSARDPPGTGGFETQYF.

In its sample, this clonotype was seen many times. V and J are TRBV5-1 and TRBJ2-5; 8 bases are shared with TRBD1. This CDR3 region has 15 residues. Losses at the gene ends were 4 bases for V and 7 bases for J; bases not matched to a gene: 12. Looked up from germline, CDR1 is SGHRS and CDR2 is YFSETQ. CDR3 DNA sequence: TGCGCCAGCAGCCCAAGGACAGGGCGTGCTAGGACCCAGTACTTC. Protein: CASSPRTGRARTQYF. The full variable domain, rest sourced from reference TRBV5-1 and TRBJ2-5, is KAGVTQTPRYLIKTRGQQVTLSCSPISGHRSVSWYQQTPGQGLQFLFEYFSETQRNKGNFPGRFSGRQFSNSRSEMNVSTLELGDSALYLCASSPRTGRARTQYFGPGTRLLVL.

This clonotype was seen a handful of times. This chain uses TRBV6-2 or TRBV6-3 with TRBJ2-7; TRBD1 or TRBD2 may be the D gene (6 bases each). The CDR3 is 14 amino acids. Germline CDR1 MNHEY, CDR2 SVGEGT. The germline V and J ends were trimmed by 5 bases and 3 bases, with 14 bases remaining between them. For the CDR3, the DNA is TGTGCCAGCAGTCAAGGGGGACTTCTCTACGAGCAGTACTTC. Residues: CASSQGGLLYEQYF.

This clonotype was recorded many times. The gene calls are TRBV7-8 and TRBJ2-5; maybe TRBD1 (6 bases). Trimming shortened V by 5 bases and J by 7 bases, and 17 bases separated the two germline ends. The germline V gene has CDR1 SGHVS and CDR2 FQNEAQ. There are 14 residues in the CDR3. CDR3 bases: TGTGCCAGCAGCCCGGACAGACAGGCTGGGACCCAGTACTTC. Its translation: CASSPDRQAGTQYF.